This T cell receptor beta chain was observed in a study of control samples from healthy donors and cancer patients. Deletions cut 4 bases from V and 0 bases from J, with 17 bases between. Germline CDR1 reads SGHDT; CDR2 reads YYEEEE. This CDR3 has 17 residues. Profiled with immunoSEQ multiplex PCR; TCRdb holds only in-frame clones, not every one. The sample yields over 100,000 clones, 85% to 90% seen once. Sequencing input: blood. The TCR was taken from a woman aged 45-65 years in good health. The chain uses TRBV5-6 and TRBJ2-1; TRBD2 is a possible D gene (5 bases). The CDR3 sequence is CASSPGWSGSSYNEQFF. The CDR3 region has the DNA TGTGCCAGCAGCCCGGGGTGGTCGGGGAGCTCCTACAATGAGCAGTTCTTC.